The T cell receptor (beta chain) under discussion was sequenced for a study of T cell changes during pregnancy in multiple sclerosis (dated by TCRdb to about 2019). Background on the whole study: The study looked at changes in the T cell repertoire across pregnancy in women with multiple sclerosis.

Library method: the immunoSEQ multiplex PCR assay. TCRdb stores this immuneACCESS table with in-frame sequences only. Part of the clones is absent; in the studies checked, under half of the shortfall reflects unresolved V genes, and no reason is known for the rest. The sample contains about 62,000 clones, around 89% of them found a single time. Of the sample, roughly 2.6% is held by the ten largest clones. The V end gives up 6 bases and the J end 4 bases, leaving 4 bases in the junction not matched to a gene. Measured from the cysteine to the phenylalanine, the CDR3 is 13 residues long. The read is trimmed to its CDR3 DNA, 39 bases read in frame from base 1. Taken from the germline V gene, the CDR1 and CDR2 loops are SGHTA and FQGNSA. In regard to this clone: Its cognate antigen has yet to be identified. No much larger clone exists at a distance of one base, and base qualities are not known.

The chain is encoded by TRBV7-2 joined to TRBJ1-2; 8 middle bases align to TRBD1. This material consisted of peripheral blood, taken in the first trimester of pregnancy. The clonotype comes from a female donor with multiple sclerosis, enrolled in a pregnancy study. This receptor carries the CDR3 CASRGQGGYGYTF. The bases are TGTGCCAGCAGAGGACAGGGAGGCTATGGCTACACCTTC.